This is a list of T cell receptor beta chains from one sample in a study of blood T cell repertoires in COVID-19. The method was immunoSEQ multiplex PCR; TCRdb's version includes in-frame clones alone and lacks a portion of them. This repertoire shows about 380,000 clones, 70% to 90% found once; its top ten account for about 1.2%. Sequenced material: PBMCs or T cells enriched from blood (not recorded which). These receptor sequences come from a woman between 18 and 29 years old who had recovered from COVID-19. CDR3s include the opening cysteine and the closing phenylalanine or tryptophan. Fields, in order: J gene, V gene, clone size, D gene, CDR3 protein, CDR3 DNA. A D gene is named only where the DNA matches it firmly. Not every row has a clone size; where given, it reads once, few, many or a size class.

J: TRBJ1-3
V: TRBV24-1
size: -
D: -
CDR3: CATSDPKASGNTIYF
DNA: TGTGCCACCAGTGATCCCAAAGCCTCTGGAAACACCATATATTTT

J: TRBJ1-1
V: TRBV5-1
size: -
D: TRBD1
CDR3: CASSWGQMNTEAFF
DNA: TGCGCCAGCAGCTGGGGACAGATGAACACTGAAGCTTTCTTT

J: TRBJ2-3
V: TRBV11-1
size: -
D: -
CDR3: CASSRGPGGPTDTQYF
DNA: TGTGCCAGCAGCAGAGGACCGGGGGGCCCCACAGATACGCAGTATTTT

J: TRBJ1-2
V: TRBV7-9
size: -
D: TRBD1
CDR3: CASSPGQSYGYTF
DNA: TGTGCCAGCAGCCCGGGACAGAGCTATGGCTACACCTTC

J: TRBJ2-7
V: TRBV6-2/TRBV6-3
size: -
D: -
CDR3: CASSYPIGSSYEQYF
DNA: TGTGCCAGCAGTTACCCGATCGGGAGCTCCTACGAGCAGTACTTC

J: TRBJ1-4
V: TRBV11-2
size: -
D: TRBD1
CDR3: CASSFGTGLSGSEKLFF
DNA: TGTGCCAGCAGCTTCGGGACAGGGCTTAGCGGAAGTGAAAAACTGTTTTTT

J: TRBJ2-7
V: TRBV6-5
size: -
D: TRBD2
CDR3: CASSNRLADRLEQYF
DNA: TGTGCCAGCAGTAACAGACTAGCGGACCGCTTAGAGCAGTACTTC

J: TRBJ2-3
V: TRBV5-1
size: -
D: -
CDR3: CASSPGDTRTDTQYF
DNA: TGCGCCAGCAGCCCGGGAGACACCAGAACAGATACGCAGTATTTT

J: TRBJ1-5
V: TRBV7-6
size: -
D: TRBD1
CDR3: CASSAQTGIGNQPQHF
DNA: TGTGCCAGCAGCGCCCAGACAGGGATTGGTAATCAGCCCCAGCATTTT

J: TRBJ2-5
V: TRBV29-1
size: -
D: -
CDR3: CSVEPTKETQYF
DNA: TGCAGCGTTGAACCTACCAAAGAGACCCAGTACTTC

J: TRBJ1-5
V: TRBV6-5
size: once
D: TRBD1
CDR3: CASSSTGSNQPQHF
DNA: TGTGCCAGCAGCTCGACAGGGAGCAATCAGCCCCAGCATTTT

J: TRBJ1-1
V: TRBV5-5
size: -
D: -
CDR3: CASSLFTLLSNTEAFF
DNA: TGTGCCAGCAGCCTTTTCACCTTATTGAGCAACACTGAAGCTTTCTTT

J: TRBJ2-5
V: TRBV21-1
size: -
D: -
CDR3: CASSDPGLAGGKGETQYF
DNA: TGTGCCAGCAGCGACCCGGGACTAGCGGGGGGAAAAGGGGAGACCCAGTACTTC

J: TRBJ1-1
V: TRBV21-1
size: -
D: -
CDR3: CASSDTEPPGSEANTEAFF
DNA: TGTGCCAGCAGCGATACGGAACCCCCGGGTAGCGAGGCTAACACTGAAGCTTTCTTT

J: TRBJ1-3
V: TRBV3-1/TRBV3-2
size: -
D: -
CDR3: CASSQERLAGGNTIYF
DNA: TGTGCCAGCAGCCAAGAAAGGTTGGCAGGTGGAAACACCATATATTTT

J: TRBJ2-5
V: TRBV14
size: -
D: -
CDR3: CASSQVLVTETQYF
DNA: TGTGCCAGCAGCCAAGTTCTAGTGACGGAGACCCAGTACTTC

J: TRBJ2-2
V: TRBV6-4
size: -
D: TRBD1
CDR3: CASRGQTHTGELFF
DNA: TGTGCCAGCAGGGGACAGACCCACACCGGGGAGCTGTTTTTT

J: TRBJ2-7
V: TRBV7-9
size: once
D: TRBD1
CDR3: CASSLFSDRGYEQYF
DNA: TGTGCCAGCAGCCTTTTTTCGGACAGGGGGTACGAGCAGTACTTC

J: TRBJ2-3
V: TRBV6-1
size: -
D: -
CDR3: CASSEAGGALDTQYF
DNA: TGTGCCAGCAGTGAAGCGGGGGGGGCCCTAGATACGCAGTATTTT

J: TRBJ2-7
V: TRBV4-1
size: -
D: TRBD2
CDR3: CASSQGPGGGYEQYF
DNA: TGCGCCAGCAGCCAAGGTCCGGGCGGGGGCTACGAGCAGTACTTC

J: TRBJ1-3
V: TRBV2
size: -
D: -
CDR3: CASSRTTGNTIYF
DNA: TGTGCCAGCAGTCGAACTACTGGAAACACCATATATTTT

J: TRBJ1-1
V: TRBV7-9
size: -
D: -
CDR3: CASSDRFMNTEAFF
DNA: TGTGCCAGCAGCGACAGGTTCATGAACACTGAAGCTTTCTTT

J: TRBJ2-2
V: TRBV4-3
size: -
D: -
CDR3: CASSQEPRGGELFF
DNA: TGCGCCAGCAGCCAAGAACCTAGAGGCGGGGAGCTGTTTTTT

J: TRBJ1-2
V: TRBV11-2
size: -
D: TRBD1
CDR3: CASSLKGAGGANYGYTF
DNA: TGTGCCAGCAGCTTAAAGGGGGCGGGAGGAGCTAACTATGGCTACACCTTC

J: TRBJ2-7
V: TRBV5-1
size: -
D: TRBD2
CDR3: CASSPSGGANFYEQYF
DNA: TGCGCCAGCAGCCCTAGCGGGGGGGCGAATTTCTACGAGCAGTACTTC

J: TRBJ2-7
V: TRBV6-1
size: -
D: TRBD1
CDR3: CASSEYGTGMIYEQYF
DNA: TGTGCCAGCAGTGAATACGGGACAGGGATGATCTACGAGCAGTACTTC

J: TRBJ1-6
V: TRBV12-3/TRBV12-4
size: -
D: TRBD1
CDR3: CASKGAEHSPLHF
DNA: TGTGCCAGCAAGGGGGCTGAACATTCACCCCTCCACTTT

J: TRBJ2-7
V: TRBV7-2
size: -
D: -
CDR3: CASSSQAGLSYEQYF
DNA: TGTGCCAGCAGCTCCCAGGCGGGGCTCAGCTACGAGCAGTACTTC

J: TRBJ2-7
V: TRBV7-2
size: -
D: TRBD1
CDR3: CASSLAPWTGISYEQYF
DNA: TGTGCCAGCAGCTTAGCCCCTTGGACAGGGATTTCCTACGAGCAGTACTTC

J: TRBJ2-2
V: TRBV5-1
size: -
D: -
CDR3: CASSSDSFAGELFF
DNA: TGCGCCAGCAGTTCCGACAGTTTCGCCGGGGAGCTGTTTTTT

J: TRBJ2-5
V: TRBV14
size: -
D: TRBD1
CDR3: CASSRRRDRNQETQYF
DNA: TGTGCCAGCAGCCGCCGCCGGGACAGGAACCAAGAGACCCAGTACTTC

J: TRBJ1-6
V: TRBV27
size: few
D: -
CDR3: CASSFSADDSSYNSPLHF
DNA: TGTGCCAGCAGTTTTTCCGCCGATGATAGCTCCTATAATTCACCCCTCCACTTT

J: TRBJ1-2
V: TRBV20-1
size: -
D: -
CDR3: CSGAANYGYTF
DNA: TGCAGTGGAGCGGCTAACTATGGCTACACCTTC

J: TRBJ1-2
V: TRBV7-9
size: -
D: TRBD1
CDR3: CASSFPLDTGVNGYTF
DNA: TGTGCCAGCAGCTTCCCCCTGGACACAGGGGTGAACGGCTACACCTTC

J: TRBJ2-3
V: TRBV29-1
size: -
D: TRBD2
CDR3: CSVELGLAPDTQYF
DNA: TGCAGCGTTGAACTGGGACTAGCCCCAGATACGCAGTATTTT

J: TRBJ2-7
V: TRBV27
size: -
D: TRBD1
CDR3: CASSPIGTGGAYEQYF
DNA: TGTGCCAGCAGCCCAATCGGGACAGGGGGCGCTTACGAGCAGTACTTC

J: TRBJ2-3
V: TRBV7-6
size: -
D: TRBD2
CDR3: CAIGTSGGSTDTQYF
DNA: TGTGCCATAGGGACTAGCGGGGGAAGCACAGATACGCAGTATTTT